The rows below give T cell receptor beta chains drawn from one sample of a study of cytomegalovirus exposure and HLA in healthy donors. Some clones are missing from TCRdb's copy, which holds only in-frame ones; the method was immunoSEQ multiplex PCR. The sample consists of roughly 110,000 clones, 65% to 80% of them appearing once. Input material: PBMCs. The receptors were gathered from a male donor in good health and CMV-seropositive. Both conserved end residues are part of each CDR3. D genes are given only for firm matches. Size tells how often a clone was seen (once, few, many) or the class of an expanded clone, and some rows leave it out.

.	.	TRBV14	TRBJ2-7	CASSWKVDSSYEQYF	TGTGCCAGCAGTTGGAAGGTGGACAGTTCCTACGAGCAGTACTTC
.	.	TRBV7-8	TRBJ1-4	CASSPPPFDSSNEKLFF	TGTGCCAGCAGCCCTCCCCCCTTTGACAGCAGTAATGAAAAACTGTTTTTT
.	.	TRBV5-1	TRBJ2-2	CASSFGQQNTGELFF	TGCGCCAGCAGCTTTGGACAGCAGAACACCGGGGAGCTGTTTTTT
.	.	TRBV6-5	TRBJ1-1	CASGLSYQGGTEAFF	TGTGCCAGCGGATTGAGTTATCAGGGTGGCACTGAAGCTTTCTTT
.	.	TRBV19	TRBJ2-2	CASSIGLDTGELFF	TGTGCCAGTAGTATAGGTCTAGACACCGGGGAGCTGTTTTTT
TRBD1	.	TRBV6-5	TRBJ1-4	CASSWTGLNEKLFF	TGTGCCAGCAGTTGGACAGGGCTTAATGAAAAACTGTTTTTT
.	.	TRBV14	TRBJ2-3	CASSHMTGRFTDTQYF	TGTGCCAGCAGCCACATGACAGGGAGGTTCACAGATACGCAGTATTTT
.	.	TRBV4-1	TRBJ1-1	CASSQESSGPGVGAFF	TGCGCCAGCAGCCAAGAATCATCTGGGCCAGGGGTAGGTGCTTTCTTT
.	.	TRBV7-2	TRBJ1-1	CASSLHRDTEAFF	TGTGCCAGCAGCTTACACAGGGACACTGAAGCTTTCTTT
TRBD1	.	TRBV7-9	TRBJ1-5	CASSPQGGLNQPQHF	TGTGCCAGCAGTCCACAGGGGGGCCTGAATCAGCCCCAGCATTTT
.	.	TRBV18	TRBJ1-1	CASFQGLNTEAFF	TGTGCCAGCTTTCAGGGACTTAACACTGAAGCTTTCTTT
TRBD1	.	TRBV2	TRBJ2-2	CASSDGTGLAGELFF	TGTGCCAGCAGTGATGGGACAGGGTTGGCCGGGGAGCTGTTTTTT
.	.	TRBV18	TRBJ2-7	CASSPEVTRTRYEQYF	TGTGCCAGCTCACCAGAGGTGACTCGGACTCGCTACGAGCAGTACTTC
TRBD2	.	TRBV9	TRBJ2-7	CASSVGTSGPGEQYF	TGTGCCAGCAGCGTAGGGACTAGCGGGCCGGGGGAGCAGTACTTC
.	.	TRBV30	TRBJ1-6	CAWSRGQKDSPLHF	TGTGCCTGGAGTAGGGGACAAAAGGATTCACCCCTCCACTTT
.	once	TRBV14	TRBJ2-7	CASSQAVAGQYEQYF	TGTGCCAGCAGCCAAGCAGTAGCAGGGCAATACGAGCAGTACTTC
TRBD2	few	TRBV18	TRBJ2-5	CASSPHRGRHNYQETQYF	TGTGCCAGCTCACCACATCGCGGGAGGCATAACTACCAAGAGACCCAGTACTTC
.	.	TRBV18	TRBJ1-1	CASSRQKGPGMNTEAFF	TGTGCCAGCTCCCGACAAAAGGGGCCGGGTATGAACACTGAAGCTTTCTTT
.	.	TRBV29-1	TRBJ2-3	CSALEARTQYF	TGCAGCGCCCTGGAGGCTCGTACGCAGTATTTT
.	.	TRBV9	TRBJ2-1	CASSVAPARNNEQFF	TGTGCCAGCAGCGTAGCTCCCGCGCGAAACAATGAGCAGTTCTTC
TRBD1	once	TRBV5-6	TRBJ1-2	CASSYGTDYGYTF	TGTGCCAGCAGCTACGGGACAGACTATGGCTACACCTTC
TRBD2	once	TRBV4-1	TRBJ2-1	CASSRGLAGGYNEQFF	TGCGCCAGCAGCCGGGGACTAGCGGGAGGCTACAATGAGCAGTTCTTC
TRBD2	.	TRBV6-6	TRBJ2-7	CASSYSDGGRVEQYF	TGTGCCAGCAGTTACTCGGATGGGGGGAGGGTCGAGCAGTACTTC
TRBD1	.	TRBV27	TRBJ1-2	CASSPSQGAYGYTF	TGTGCCAGCAGTCCGTCACAGGGGGCCTATGGCTACACCTTC
.	.	TRBV9	TRBJ2-5	CASSVGTSRETQYF	TGTGCCAGCAGCGTAGGAACGTCGAGGGAGACCCAGTACTTC
TRBD1	once	TRBV27	TRBJ1-2	CASKVQGASLNYGYTF	TGTGCCAGCAAGGTACAGGGGGCGAGCCTTAACTATGGCTACACCTTC
.	.	TRBV28	TRBJ1-6	CASSFYSYNSPLHF	TGTGCCAGCAGTTTCTACTCCTATAATTCACCCCTCCACTTT
.	.	TRBV6-5	TRBJ1-4	CASSRGGNEKLFF	TGTGCCAGCAGCCGGGGAGGTAATGAAAAACTGTTTTTT
.	.	TRBV9	TRBJ1-1	CASSVTGVNTEAFF	TGTGCCAGCAGCGTAACCGGGGTGAACACTGAAGCTTTCTTT
.	.	TRBV10-3	TRBJ2-2	CAIRAGDTGELFF	TGTGCCATCAGGGCAGGGGACACCGGGGAGCTGTTTTTT
TRBD2	.	TRBV11-2	TRBJ2-3	CASSQGLAGTDTQYF	TGTGCCAGCAGTCAAGGACTAGCGGGGACAGATACGCAGTATTTT
.	.	TRBV4-2	TRBJ2-1	CASSPGLARYNEQFF	TGTGCCAGCAGCCCCGGGCTAGCGCGCTACAATGAGCAGTTCTTC
TRBD1	.	TRBV7-9	TRBJ1-2	CASSRQGAVYGYTF	TGTGCCAGCAGCCGACAGGGCGCGGTATATGGCTACACCTTC
TRBD2	.	TRBV25-1	TRBJ2-7	CASSVGLAGGEQYF	TGTGCCAGCAGTGTAGGACTAGCGGGAGGTGAGCAGTACTTC
.	once	TRBV7-6	TRBJ2-5	CASRYQTGNQETQYF	TGTGCCAGCAGATACCAAACAGGGAATCAAGAGACCCAGTACTTC
TRBD1	few	TRBV7-9	TRBJ2-5	CASSLGQGARETQYF	TGTGCCAGCAGCCTCGGACAGGGGGCGCGTGAGACCCAGTACTTC
TRBD1	.	TRBV6-5	TRBJ1-5	CASSRTGVSNQPQHF	TGTGCCAGCAGCAGAACAGGGGTTAGCAATCAGCCCCAGCATTTT
.	once	TRBV4-1	TRBJ2-5	CASSLGAGMEETQYF	TGCGCCAGCAGCCTGGGAGCTGGGATGGAAGAGACCCAGTACTTC
TRBD1	.	TRBV5-3	TRBJ2-7	CARSFRVGRQGEYYEQYF	TGTGCCAGAAGCTTCCGGGTCGGGCGACAGGGGGAATACTACGAGCAGTACTTC
.	.	TRBV4-3	TRBJ1-1	CASSRLTGPNTEAFF	TGCGCCAGCAGCCGCCTGACAGGCCCGAACACTGAAGCTTTCTTT
.	once	TRBV2	TRBJ1-5	CASNRAEQPQHF	TGTGCCAGCAACAGGGCAGAGCAGCCCCAGCATTTT
TRBD1	.	TRBV15	TRBJ2-7	CATSRGGQGAGEQYF	TGTGCCACCAGCAGGGGGGGACAGGGGGCAGGGGAGCAGTACTTC
TRBD1	.	TRBV2	TRBJ1-5	CASRGTGANQPQHF	TGTGCCAGCAGGGGGACAGGGGCTAATCAGCCCCAGCATTTT
TRBD2	few	TRBV5-1	TRBJ2-5	CASTELAGGWQYF	TGCGCCAGCACCGAACTAGCGGGAGGATGGCAGTACTTC
.	.	TRBV4-3	TRBJ2-7	CASSQGRSAAYEQYF	TGCGCCAGCAGCCAAGGGCGGTCCGCCGCCTACGAGCAGTACTTC
TRBD2	.	TRBV2	TRBJ2-3	CASRDPGLAGEDTQYF	TGTGCCAGCAGGGATCCCGGACTAGCGGGAGAGGATACGCAGTATTTT
.	.	TRBV27	TRBJ2-1	CASSFQSRGSNEQFF	TGTGCCAGCAGTTTCCAGTCCAGGGGATCGAATGAGCAGTTCTTC
.	.	TRBV7-2	TRBJ2-1	CASSFSQGGINEQFF	TGTGCCAGCAGCTTTTCACAGGGAGGGATCAATGAGCAGTTCTTC
.	.	TRBV19	TRBJ2-6	CASSKGPTGPIYSGANVLTF	TGTGCCAGTAGTAAAGGACCGACAGGACCTATATACTCTGGGGCCAACGTCCTGACTTTC
TRBD2	once	TRBV19	TRBJ2-1	CASSIVTSGTDEQFF	TGTGCCAGTAGTATAGTGACTAGCGGGACGGATGAGCAGTTCTTC
.	.	TRBV14	TRBJ2-7	CASSYRASYEQYF	TGTGCCAGCAGCTACAGGGCCTCCTACGAGCAGTACTTC
TRBD2	.	TRBV6-5	TRBJ2-7	CASTINPGLAGRQYF	TGTGCCAGCACCATTAATCCGGGACTAGCGGGGCGGCAGTACTTC
.	.	TRBV18	TRBJ1-1	CASSPSGGFVKAFF	TGTGCCAGCTCACCATCGGGGGGCTTCGTCAAAGCTTTCTTT
.	.	TRBV6-6	TRBJ2-2	CASSYDPGTNTGELFF	TGTGCCAGCAGTTACGACCCAGGGACGAACACCGGGGAGCTGTTTTTT
TRBD1	.	TRBV5-4	TRBJ2-7	CASSAAGTGAYEQYF	TGTGCCAGCAGCGCGGCCGGGACAGGAGCCTACGAGCAGTACTTC
TRBD2	few	TRBV5-1	TRBJ2-3	CASRSGTSGLTDTQYF	TGCGCCAGCAGATCCGGGACTAGCGGACTCACAGATACGCAGTATTTT
.	once	TRBV29-1	TRBJ1-1	CSVVRQWNTEAFF	TGCAGCGTTGTCCGACAGTGGAACACTGAAGCTTTCTTT
.	.	TRBV10-3	TRBJ1-1	CAIRDKTNTEAFF	TGTGCCATCAGGGACAAGACGAACACTGAAGCTTTCTTT
TRBD1	.	TRBV27	TRBJ1-2	CASSTDRGLDYGYTF	TGTGCCAGCAGTACGGACAGGGGGCTTGACTATGGCTACACCTTC